This T cell receptor (beta chain) is from a study of PD-1 blockade in classical Hodgkin lymphoma. Findings of the study overall: Diversity similar to that of newly diagnosed patients was seen at baseline in complete responders. Diversity in CD4+ TCRs, unlike that measured in CD8+ TCRs, had risen significantly by C4D1.

The assay was immunoSEQ multiplex PCR, and TCRdb's table has in-frame clones only and misses some. Of roughly 11,000 clones listed, around 83% were seen once; the top ten hold 30% to 45%. This clone appeared a few times. Its antigen is not identified. Trimming removed 3 bases from V and 2 bases from J, with 5 bases in between. The CDR3 has 12 residues. Germline CDR1 and CDR2: SGHTA and FQGNSA. The sample's time point: cycle 4 day 1 (C4D1), after less than 7 weeks of nivolumab. All trial patients relapsed after autologous stem cell transplantation. The study isolated CD8+ T cells from thawed PBMCs by magnetic negative selection.

V gene TRBV7-2 combines with J gene TRBJ2-7; D gene uncertain. The sequence was obtained from a human donor with classical Hodgkin lymphoma. The donor label of this sample is uncertain. The specimen was CD8+ T cells from blood, collected before the fourth cycle of nivolumab. CDR3 sequence reads: CASSFGTYEQYF. CDR3 nucleotide sequence: TGTGCCAGCAGCTTTGGGACCTACGAGCAGTACTTC.